Listed below are T cell receptor beta chains from one sample, sequenced in a study of blood T cell repertoires in COVID-19. Libraries were prepared by immunoSEQ multiplex PCR; TCRdb keeps only in-frame clonotypes and omits some of them. This sample has under 15,000 clones, with 90% found just once. Material for sequencing was peripheral blood. The receptors derive from a human donor with active COVID-19. The donor label of this sample is uncertain. Both conserved end residues are part of each CDR3. The order of the fields is clone size, J gene, V gene, D gene, CDR3 DNA, CDR3 protein. D genes are given only for firm matches. Clone size, where shown, is once, few, many, or a class for clones that have expanded.

size: .; J: TRBJ1-1; V: TRBV4-1; D: .; DNA: TGCGCCAGCAGCCTCGGGAGTGGACTTATGAACACTGAAGCTTTCTTT; CDR3: CASSLGSGLMNTEAFF
size: .; J: TRBJ1-3; V: TRBV3-1/TRBV3-2; D: .; DNA: TGTGCCAGCTCGGCCGGGGGCTCTGGAAACACCATATATTTT; CDR3: CASSAGGSGNTIYF
size: .; J: TRBJ2-3; V: TRBV5-1; D: TRBD2; DNA: TGCGCCAGCAGCTTGGACACTAGCGTCCCTAGCACAGATACGCAGTATTTT; CDR3: CASSLDTSVPSTDTQYF
size: few; J: TRBJ2-7; V: TRBV5-6; D: .; DNA: TGTGCCAGCAGCTTGGTATCGGGGGATGAGCAGTACTTC; CDR3: CASSLVSGDEQYF
size: few; J: TRBJ2-7; V: TRBV5-6; D: TRBD2; DNA: TGTGCCAGCAGCGCATCCGGGACTACCGGGACCTACGAGCAGTACTTC; CDR3: CASSASGTTGTYEQYF
size: .; J: TRBJ2-2; V: TRBV3-1/TRBV3-2; D: .; DNA: TGTGCCAGCAGCCAAGATGGAGGGCTTGCCGGGGAGCTGTTTTTT; CDR3: CASSQDGGLAGELFF
size: .; J: TRBJ2-5; V: TRBV3-1/TRBV3-2; D: .; DNA: TGTGCCAGCAGCCAAGAGCCTGGAGGGGAGACCCAGTACTTC; CDR3: CASSQEPGGETQYF
size: .; J: TRBJ1-1; V: TRBV29-1; D: .; DNA: TGCAGCGTGGGAGGAAGAGATACTGAAGCTTTCTTT; CDR3: CSVGGRDTEAFF
size: .; J: TRBJ1-2; V: TRBV6-5; D: TRBD1; DNA: TGTGCCAGCAGCCCGGGACAGGGTATTTATGGCTACACCTTC; CDR3: CASSPGQGIYGYTF
size: .; J: TRBJ1-4; V: TRBV28; D: .; DNA: TGTGCCAGCAGTTTAGCGGGGGGGCAGGGTGAAAAACTGTTTTTT; CDR3: CASSLAGGQGEKLFF
size: .; J: TRBJ2-5; V: TRBV9; D: .; DNA: TGTGCCAGCAGCGTCAAGGGGGAGACCCAGTACTTC; CDR3: CASSVKGETQYF
size: .; J: TRBJ1-2; V: TRBV7-8; D: .; DNA: TGTGCCAGCAGCCGAGGACGGGATCCTTCCTATGGCTACACCTTC; CDR3: CASSRGRDPSYGYTF
size: .; J: TRBJ2-6; V: TRBV15; D: .; DNA: TGTGCCACCAGCAGAGATTTTAGTCGAGGGCCTTTCCGGTCTGGGGCCAACGTCCTGACTTTC; CDR3: CATSRDFSRGPFRSGANVLTF
size: few; J: TRBJ1-3; V: TRBV6-2/TRBV6-3; D: .; DNA: TGTGCCAGCAGTCCCGTGCTCGGACAGTTCTCTGGAAACACCATATATTTT; CDR3: CASSPVLGQFSGNTIYF
size: .; J: TRBJ2-3; V: TRBV7-2; D: .; DNA: TGTGCCAGCAGCTCTGGCAGGGGTCCCTCTAGCACAGATACGCAGTATTTT; CDR3: CASSSGRGPSSTDTQYF
size: .; J: TRBJ1-6; V: TRBV7-8; D: TRBD1; DNA: TGTGCCAGCCGGACAGGGACGGTGAATTCACCCCTCCACTTT; CDR3: CASRTGTVNSPLHF
size: .; J: TRBJ2-7; V: TRBV20-1; D: TRBD1; DNA: TGCAGTGCTAGATACGAGGACAGGGCCTACTTC; CDR3: CSARYEDRAYF
size: once; J: TRBJ1-5; V: TRBV15; D: .; DNA: TGTGCCACCAGCCTTGGACCTGAGGGAGGTCAGCCCCAGCATTTT; CDR3: CATSLGPEGGQPQHF
size: .; J: TRBJ2-2; V: TRBV19; D: TRBD2; DNA: TGTGCCAGTAGTACGGGACTAGCTACGACCGGGGAGCTGTTTTTT; CDR3: CASSTGLATTGELFF
size: .; J: TRBJ1-3; V: TRBV5-6; D: TRBD1; DNA: TGTGCCAGCAGCCCCAGGGGGCGCGCTTCTGGAAACACCATATATTTT; CDR3: CASSPRGRASGNTIYF
size: .; J: TRBJ2-1; V: TRBV7-3; D: TRBD2; DNA: TGTGCCAGCAGCTTGGGACGACTAGCCGGTAATGAGCAGTTCTTC; CDR3: CASSLGRLAGNEQFF
size: .; J: TRBJ1-3; V: TRBV18; D: TRBD1; DNA: TGTGCCAGCTCACTACGTACACCTTCCGCTCTCGACAGGGGGACTGGAAACACCATATATTTT; CDR3: CASSLRTPSALDRGTGNTIYF
size: .; J: TRBJ1-4; V: TRBV5-1; D: .; DNA: TGCGCCAGCAGCTTGGAGGCTAGCGGGGCACTTGAAAAACTGTTTTTT; CDR3: CASSLEASGALEKLFF
size: .; J: TRBJ2-1; V: TRBV6-5; D: TRBD2; DNA: TGTGCCACGGTGGGACTAGCGGGGACCGGAGGTGAGCAGTTCTTC; CDR3: CATVGLAGTGGEQFF
size: .; J: TRBJ2-3; V: TRBV6-2/TRBV6-3; D: .; DNA: TGTGCCAGCAGTTTTTACACAGATACGCAGTATTTT; CDR3: CASSFYTDTQYF
size: once; J: TRBJ1-1; V: TRBV3-1/TRBV3-2; D: .; DNA: TGTGCCAGCAGGGACAGCATGAACACTGAAGCTTTCTTT; CDR3: CASRDSMNTEAFF
size: .; J: TRBJ1-2; V: TRBV6-1; D: TRBD1; DNA: TGTGCCAGCAGTGATGAACAGGGGAGGAGAAACTATGGCTACACCTTC; CDR3: CASSDEQGRRNYGYTF
size: .; J: TRBJ2-7; V: TRBV30; D: TRBD2; DNA: TGTGCCTCCGAAAAAGCGGGGGTCTCCTACGAGCAGTACTTC; CDR3: CASEKAGVSYEQYF
size: .; J: TRBJ2-6; V: TRBV5-4; D: TRBD2; DNA: TGTGCCAGCAGCTTGGTTGCTAGCGGGGGGGCCTCTGGGGCCAACGTCCTGACTTTC; CDR3: CASSLVASGGASGANVLTF
size: .; J: TRBJ1-6; V: TRBV14; D: TRBD1; DNA: TGTGCCAGCAGCCACGGACAGGGGGCTTATTCACCCCTCCACTTT; CDR3: CASSHGQGAYSPLHF
size: .; J: TRBJ2-6; V: TRBV7-2; D: .; DNA: TGTGCCAGCAGCCTAGGGGGGCACTCTGGGGCCAACGTCCTGACTTTC; CDR3: CASSLGGHSGANVLTF
size: .; J: TRBJ2-6; V: TRBV29-1; D: TRBD1; DNA: TGCAGCGCAACACAGGGGTCCTCTGGGGCCAACGTCCTGACTTTC; CDR3: CSATQGSSGANVLTF
size: .; J: TRBJ2-3; V: TRBV5-6; D: TRBD1; DNA: TGTGCCAGCAGCCCGGGACAGAACACAGATACGCAGTATTTT; CDR3: CASSPGQNTDTQYF
size: few; J: TRBJ2-6; V: TRBV5-5; D: .; DNA: TGTGCCAGCAGCCGGAGGGGGCCTTCTGGGGCCAACGTCCTGACTTTC; CDR3: CASSRRGPSGANVLTF
size: .; J: TRBJ1-6; V: TRBV4-1; D: TRBD1; DNA: TGCGCCAGCAGCCAAGATCCCCACGGACAGGGGTTGCCACCCCTCCACTTT; CDR3: CASSQDPHGQGLPPLHF
size: .; J: TRBJ1-2; V: TRBV5-1; D: .; DNA: TGCGCCAGCAGCTTGCTTGGGGAGGAAGGCTACACCTTC; CDR3: CASSLLGEEGYTF
size: .; J: TRBJ1-2; V: TRBV5-1; D: TRBD1; DNA: TGCGCCAGCAGCTTGGCGCCCGGGACAGGGAGCAACTATGGCTACACCTTC; CDR3: CASSLAPGTGSNYGYTF
size: .; J: TRBJ1-5; V: TRBV18; D: .; DNA: TGTGCCAGCTCACCCGACAGGAATCAGCCCCAGCATTTT; CDR3: CASSPDRNQPQHF
size: .; J: TRBJ1-5; V: TRBV9; D: TRBD1; DNA: TGTGCCAGCAGCGTAGGGCCAGGGGGTAGCAATCAGCCCCAGCATTTT; CDR3: CASSVGPGGSNQPQHF
size: .; J: TRBJ1-1; V: TRBV11-3; D: .; DNA: TGTGCCAGCAGCTTGTCTCCCGGTGGTGACACTGAAGCTTTCTTT; CDR3: CASSLSPGGDTEAFF
size: .; J: TRBJ1-6; V: TRBV27; D: .; DNA: TGTGCCAGCAGTTTCGACTCGGGGGTCAGCTCCTATAATTCACCCCTCCACTTT; CDR3: CASSFDSGVSSYNSPLHF
size: .; J: TRBJ1-6; V: TRBV11-2; D: TRBD1; DNA: TGTGCCAGCAGCTTGGGACAGGGAGATTCACCCCTCCACTTT; CDR3: CASSLGQGDSPLHF
size: .; J: TRBJ1-3; V: TRBV9; D: .; DNA: TGTGCCAGCAGCCCTCAGGGAGGAGGGTCCCTAAGCACCATATATTTT; CDR3: CASSPQGGGSLSTIYF
size: .; J: TRBJ2-3; V: TRBV7-9; D: .; DNA: TGTGCCAGCAGCTTAACCGGGGTGGATACGCAGTATTTT; CDR3: CASSLTGVDTQYF
size: .; J: TRBJ2-3; V: TRBV15; D: .; DNA: TGTGCCACCAGCCTCTCAGTGCTGTCAGATACGCAGTATTTT; CDR3: CATSLSVLSDTQYF
size: once; J: TRBJ1-2; V: TRBV19; D: .; DNA: TGTGCCAGTAGGTTTAGAAATGGCTACACCTTC; CDR3: CASRFRNGYTF